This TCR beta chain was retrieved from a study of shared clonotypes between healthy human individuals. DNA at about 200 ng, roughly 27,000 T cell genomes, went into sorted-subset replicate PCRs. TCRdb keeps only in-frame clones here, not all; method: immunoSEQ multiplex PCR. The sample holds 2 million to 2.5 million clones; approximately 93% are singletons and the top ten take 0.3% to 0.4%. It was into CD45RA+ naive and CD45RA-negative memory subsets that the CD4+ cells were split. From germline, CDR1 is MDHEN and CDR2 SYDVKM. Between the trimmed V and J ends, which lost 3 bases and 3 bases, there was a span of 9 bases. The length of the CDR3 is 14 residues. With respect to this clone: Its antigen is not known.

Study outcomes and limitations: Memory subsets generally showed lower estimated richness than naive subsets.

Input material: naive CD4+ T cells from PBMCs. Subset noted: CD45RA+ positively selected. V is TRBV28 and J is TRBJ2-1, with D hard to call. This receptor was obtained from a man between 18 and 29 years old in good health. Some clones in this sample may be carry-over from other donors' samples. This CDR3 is CASSFVSVYNEQFF. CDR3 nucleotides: TGTGCCAGCAGTTTTGTCAGCGTCTACAATGAGCAGTTCTTC.